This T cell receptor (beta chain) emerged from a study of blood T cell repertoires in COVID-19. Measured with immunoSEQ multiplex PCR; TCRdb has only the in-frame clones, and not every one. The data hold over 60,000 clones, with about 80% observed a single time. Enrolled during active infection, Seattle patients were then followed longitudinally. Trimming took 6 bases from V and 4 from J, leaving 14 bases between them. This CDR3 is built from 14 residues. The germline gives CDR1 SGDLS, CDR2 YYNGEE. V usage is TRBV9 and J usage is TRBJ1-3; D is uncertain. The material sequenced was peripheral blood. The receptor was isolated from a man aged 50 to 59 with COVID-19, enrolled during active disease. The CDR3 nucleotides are TGTGCCAGCACTGAAAGCGTCCTGGGAAACACCATATATTTT. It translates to CASTESVLGNTIYF.